The 29 T cell receptor beta chains reported below all come from one sample, sequenced in a study of T cells in Graves' hyperthyroidism and ophthalmopathy. RNA transcripts provided the source from which TCR beta CDR3 regions were amplified. Using the HTBI primer set, a first-round RT-PCR was run on the TCR CDR3. TCRdb re-analysed the multiplex PCR reads in MiXCR, keeping a single row per CDR3 protein. Of 480,000 or so distinct CDR3 sequences in the sample, approximately 49% were seen once. Sequenced input: peripheral blood or thyroid tissue (not recorded which). The receptors here all came from an adult woman with Graves' disease, either hyperthyroidism or ophthalmopathy (not recorded which).

This clonotype was seen ten or more times. The rearrangement joins TRBV6-2 or TRBV6-3 to TRBJ1-5; D remains ambiguous. V lost 8 bases and J lost 9, with 11 bases in between. In germline, CDR1 is MNHEY, CDR2 SVGEGT. CDR3 size: 11 residues. This CDR3 reads CASGSPGPQHF. CDR3 nucleotide sequence: TGTGCCAGCGGCTCCCCTGGGCCCCAGCATTTT.

This clonotype was detected a few times. The chain couples TRBV10-2 to TRBJ1-4, with D possibly TRBD1 on 6 matching bases. Germline V gene sequence: CDR1 WSHSY, CDR2 SAAADI. Trimming cost V 6 bases and J 7 bases, with 12 bases left between them. The length of the CDR3 is 13 residues. This CDR3 reads CASRTGRGEKLFF. The CDR3 nucleotides are TGCGCCAGCAGGACAGGCCGGGGTGAAAAACTGTTTTTT.

This clonotype was detected many times. The chain links TRBV20-1 to TRBJ2-7, with TRBD2 matching over 8 bases. V was pared by 1 base and J by 4 bases, with 6 bases of the junction left unmatched. The V gene's germline CDR1 is DFQATT and CDR2 SNEGSKA (reference sequence). This CDR3 has 14 residues. The DNA of the CDR3 is TGCAGTGCTAGAGTGAGCGGGGGACCATACGAGCAGTACTTC. It translates to CSARVSGGPYEQYF.

This clonotype was observed a few times. The chain joins TRBV29-1 to TRBJ1-3, with 8 bases fitting TRBD1. CDR1 is SQVTM, CDR2 ANQGSEA, per germline. Trimming at V came to 7 bases and at J to 8 bases, leaving 4 bases not matched to a gene. The CDR3 loop spans 11 amino acids. In nucleotides, the CDR3 is TGCAGCGCCTTGACAGGGGACACCATATATTTT. Encoded protein: CSALTGDTIYF.

The rearrangement uses TRBV7-9 and TRBJ1-2, with D tentatively TRBD1 (5 bases). The CDR3 runs 15 residues. Germline-derived CDR1 and CDR2 are SEHNR and FQNEAQ (reference sequence). Trimming stripped 4 bases from V and 0 bases from J, with 12 bases between. This chain's CDR3 is CASSYGGGANYGYTF. In DNA form, the CDR3 reads TGTGCCAGCAGCTATGGTGGGGGTGCTAACTATGGCTACACCTTC. Drawing the rest from reference TRBV7-9 and TRBJ1-2, the complete variable domain is DTGVSQNPRHKITKRGQNVTFRCDPISEHNRLYWYRQTLGQGPEFLTYFQNEAQLEKSRLLSDRFSAERPKGSFSTLEIQRTEQGDSAMYLCASSYGGGANYGYTFGSGTRLTVV.

This clonotype has a count of ten or more. The chain carries TRBV20-1 and TRBJ1-1; no clear D. This CDR3 is built from 18 residues. Germline V gene lookup returns CDR1 DFQATT and CDR2 SNEGSKA (reference sequence). V was shortened by 5 bases and J by 1 base, with 26 bases between the two germline ends. This chain's CDR3 is CSAWIPTARGLKNTEAFF. CDR3 DNA sequence: TGCAGTGCTTGGATCCCTACAGCGAGAGGATTAAAGAACACTGAAGCTTTCTTT.

This chain joins TRBV19 and TRBJ2-2, with D possibly matching TRBD2 (5 bases). Trimming removed 3 bases at V and 4 bases at J, with 12 bases between. The CDR3 length is 15 residues. The germline V gene encodes CDR1 LNHDA and CDR2 SQIVND (reference sequence). The CDR3 DNA reads TGTGCCAGTAGTATCTCGCTCGCGGGCACCGGGGAGCTGTTTTTT. Translating it yields CASSISLAGTGELFF.

The genes are TRBV9 and TRBJ1-1, with D possibly being TRBD1 (6 bases). Germline loops: CDR1 SGDLS, CDR2 YYNGEE. The germline V and J ends were trimmed by 7 bases and 5 bases, with 18 bases remaining between them. The CDR3 is 14 amino acids. This CDR3 is CASSTGIRGTEAFF. CDR3 bases: TGTGCCAGCTCTACAGGGATCCGGGGGACTGAAGCTTTCTTT.

This clonotype showed up many times. The rearrangement joins TRBV7-6 to TRBJ2-6; D is undetermined. This CDR3 comprises 17 residues. CDR1 is SGHVS and CDR2 is FNYEAQ in the germline V gene. Between the trimmed V and J ends, which lost 5 bases and 0 bases, there was a span of 14 bases. The CDR3 nucleotides read TGTGCCAGCAGCGTCGGACCTCCAAGCTCTGGGGCCAACGTCCTGACTTTC. This codes for CASSVGPPSSGANVLTF. The variable domain in full, completed from reference TRBV7-6 and TRBJ2-6, reads GAGVSQSPRYKVTKRGQDVALRCDPISGHVSLYWYRQALGQGPEFLTYFNYEAQQDKSGLPNDRFSAERPEGSISTLTIQRTEQRDSAMYRCASSVGPPSSGANVLTFGAGSRLTVL.

In its sample, this clonotype was seen many times. The J gene is TRBJ2-2, the V gene TRBV20-1; D may match TRBD1 or TRBD2 (7 bases each). Germline loops: CDR1 DFQATT, CDR2 SNEGSKA (reference sequence). The CDR3 is 14 amino acids. The germline V and J ends were trimmed by 2 bases and 4 bases, with 11 bases remaining between them. CDR3 sequence: CSARRRGGTGELFF. The CDR3 coding sequence is TGCAGTGCTAGACGCAGGGGGGGCACCGGGGAGCTGTTTTTT.

CDR3 in amino acids: CSARSGGYTF. CDR3 bases: TGCAGTGCTAGGTCGGGGGGCTACACCTTC. V gene TRBV20-1 combines with J gene TRBJ1-2; D unclear. The CDR3 loop spans 10 amino acids. CDR1 is DFQATT, CDR2 SNEGSKA, per germline (reference sequence). Trimming removed 3 bases from V and 8 bases from J, with 7 bases in between.

The V gene is TRBV7-2, the J gene TRBJ2-6; D is uncertain. CDR3 length: 16 amino acids. Germline V gene data show CDR1 as SGHTA and CDR2 as FQGNSA. Between the trimmed V and J ends, which lost 5 bases and 1 base, there was a span of 12 bases. The CDR3 DNA sequence: TGTGCCAGCAGCCTAGATCGGGCTTCTGGGGCCAACGTCCTGACTTTC. This encodes CASSLDRASGANVLTF.

Regarding this clonotype: This may be a read error, as it is one base from a much larger clone. The V call is TRBV7-9, the J call TRBJ2-7; 13 bases agree with TRBD2. V lost 4 bases, J lost 2 bases, and 5 bases stayed unmatched. Germline V gene data show CDR1 as SEHNR and CDR2 as FQNEAQ (reference sequence). The length of the CDR3 is 16 residues. CDR3 DNA: TGTGCCAGCAGCTCGAGGACTAGCGGGAGTCCCTACGAGCAGTACTTC. Protein: CASSSRTSGSPYEQYF.

This clonotype occurred many times. The chain employs TRBV5-1 and TRBJ1-2; TRBD1 aligns across 7 bases. V trimming: 0 bases; J trimming: 9 bases; junction bases outside the gene matches: 8. Germline values: CDR1 SGHRS, CDR2 YFSETQ. This CDR3 comprises 14 residues. The CDR3 is CASSLDTGAKSYTF. The CDR3 DNA reads TGCGCCAGCAGCTTGGATACAGGGGCCAAGAGCTACACCTTC. The full variable domain, rest sourced from reference TRBV5-1 and TRBJ1-2, is KAGVTQTPRYLIKTRGQQVTLSCSPISGHRSVSWYQQTPGQGLQFLFEYFSETQRNKGNFPGRFSGRQFSNSRSEMNVSTLELGDSALYLCASSLDTGAKSYTFGSGTRLTVV.

This clonotype was detected many times. The chain recombines TRBV3-1 with TRBJ1-3; D gene unclear. The CDR3 consists of 12 residues. The germline V gene has CDR1 LGHDT and CDR2 YNNKEL (reference sequence). V lost 0 bases, J lost 5 bases, and 2 bases lay in between. The CDR3 sequence is CASSQDRNTIYF. In DNA form, the CDR3 reads TGTGCCAGCAGCCAAGATAGAAACACCATATATTTT.

This chain links TRBV5-1 with TRBJ1-6; 7 bases align to TRBD1. CDR1 and CDR2 (germline): SGHRS, YFSETQ. This CDR3 has 14 residues. The V segment lost 1 base and the J segment 9 bases; nucleotides outside the gene matches: 4. CDR3 sequence reads: CASSLTGESSPLHF. The CDR3 bases are TGCGCCAGCAGCTTGACAGGGGAAAGTTCACCCCTCCACTTT.

The CDR3 loop is CASSLEGRGSYEQYF. The DNA for the CDR3 is TGTGCCAGCAGCTTGGAGGGCAGGGGTAGCTACGAGCAGTACTTC. The chain has TRBV11-3 and TRBJ2-7; D might be TRBD1 or TRBD2, each matching 6 bases. The CDR3 covers 15 residues. V lost 3 bases and J 3 bases, leaving 15 bases between the germline ends. From germline, CDR1 is SGHNT and CDR2 YENEEA.

The chain combines TRBV4-1 with TRBJ1-4; D gene uncertain. Per germline, CDR1 MGHRA and CDR2 YSYEKL. CDR3 length equals 13 residues. The ends were cut back, 0 bases at V and 5 bases at J, with 4 bases in the middle. CDR3 bases: TGCGCCAGCAGCCAAGATCCGAATGAAAAACTGTTTTTT. Protein: CASSQDPNEKLFF.

This clonotype was observed a single time. A clone one base away is much larger, so this may be a read error. The chain joins TRBV29-1 to TRBJ1-1; D perhaps matches TRBD1 (5 bases). CDR3 length: 13 residues. The germline gives CDR1 SQVTM, CDR2 ANQGSEA. Between the trimmed V and J ends, which lost 7 bases and 1 base, there was a span of 13 bases. CDR3 protein: CSGTRGGNTEAFF. As DNA, the CDR3 is TGCAGCGGCACGAGGGGCGGGAACACTGAAGCTTTCTTT.

This sequence joins TRBV19 and TRBJ1-2; D may be TRBD1 (5 bases). V was trimmed by 0 bases and J by 1 base, leaving 12 bases between them. Germline V gene sequence: CDR1 LNHDA, CDR2 SQIVND (reference sequence). There are 16 residues in the CDR3. The CDR3 DNA reads as TGTGCCAGTAGTATAGATGCAACAGGCCTTAACTATGGCTACACCTTC. This translates into CASSIDATGLNYGYTF.

This clonotype was counted between two and nine times. This sequence joins TRBV7-2 and TRBJ1-2, with D maybe TRBD1 (6 bases). Germline lookup yields CDR1 SGHTA and CDR2 FQGNSA. CDR3 length: 12 amino acids. Between the trimmed V and J ends, which lost 3 bases and 8 bases, there was a span of 10 bases. The CDR3: CASSFLGGGYTF. CDR3 coding DNA: TGTGCCAGCAGCTTTTTAGGGGGAGGCTACACCTTC.

This clonotype occurred a few times. The genes are TRBV7-9 and TRBJ1-6; D might be TRBD1 (6 bases). The CDR3 extends over 14 amino acids. Germline V gene data show CDR1 as SEHNR and CDR2 as FQNEAQ (reference sequence). The V end was cut by 4 bases, the J end by 5 bases, with 9 bases between. CDR3 sequence (DNA): TGTGCCAGCAGCTCGAGGACAGATAATTCACCCCTCCACTTT. Its protein is CASSSRTDNSPLHF.

For this clonotype: It may be a read error: a sequence one base away is much more abundant. V gene TRBV20-1 combines with J gene TRBJ2-5; 10 bases line up with TRBD2. Trimming removed 6 bases from V and 4 bases from J; junction bases left unmatched: 5. CDR3 size: 13 residues. The germline V gene encodes CDR1 DFQATT and CDR2 SNEGSKA (reference sequence). CDR3 region: CSARASGRETQYF. The CDR3 DNA follows: TGCAGTGCCAGGGCTAGCGGGAGAGAGACCCAGTACTTC.

This sequence joins TRBV29-1 and TRBJ2-7; 13 bases are a match to TRBD2. Near its end, the DNA agrees better with TRBJ2-1, so the J call may be wrong. This CDR3 comprises 17 residues. Germline V gene sequence: CDR1 SQVTM, CDR2 ANQGSEA. CDR3 nucleotides: TGCAGCGTCTCCAGTGAACTAGCGGGAGGGCCAGGTGATGAGCAGTTCTTC. It encodes CSVSSELAGGPGDEQFF.

This clonotype was observed many times. The rearrangement uses TRBV12-3 or TRBV12-4 and TRBJ2-7; TRBD1 might be the D (5 bases). Deletions cut 6 bases from V and 3 bases from J, with 9 bases between. The CDR3 extends over 12 amino acids. The CDR3 DNA reads as TGTGCCAGCAGGGGGCCAGGCTACGAGCAGTACTTC. This codes for CASRGPGYEQYF.

The CDR3 loop is CASSLLPSQTAHLMNTEAFF. The DNA for the CDR3 is TGTGCCAGCAGCTTATTGCCCTCACAGACAGCCCACCTCATGAACACTGAAGCTTTCTTT. The J gene is TRBJ1-1, the V gene TRBV5-5; weak D call: TRBD1 (5 bases). From germline, CDR1 is SGHKS and CDR2 YYEKEE (reference sequence). CDR3 length equals 20 residues. V was trimmed by 2 bases and J by 0 bases, leaving 26 bases between them.

V usage is TRBV20-1 and J usage is TRBJ2-7, with 7 bases that match TRBD1. Germline CDR1 reads DFQATT; CDR2 reads SNEGSKA (reference sequence). After removal of 5 bases from V and 6 bases from J, the junction contained 4 bases not matched to a gene. The CDR3 totals 11 residues. Here the CDR3 DNA reads TGCAGTGCTGGGGGACAGCGCGAGCAGTACTTC. It yields the protein CSAGGQREQYF.

Worth noting for this clonotype: Sequence at one end of the junction differs from germline and may be a read error. This sequence joins TRBV19 and TRBJ1-6; 8 bases are a match to TRBD1. Germline V gene sequence: CDR1 LNHDA, CDR2 SQIVND (reference sequence). This CDR3 region has 15 residues. The CDR3 is CASSPLDRVSSLLHF. CDR3 in DNA: TGTGCCAGTAGCCCGCTGGACAGGGTAAGCTCACTCCTCCACTTT.

The V gene is TRBV19, the J gene TRBJ1-3; the D gene is possibly TRBD1 (5 bases). V was pared by 8 bases and J by 0 bases, with 11 bases between. The CDR3 consists of 14 residues. Germline V gene sequence: CDR1 LNHDA, CDR2 SQIVND (reference sequence). The DNA for the CDR3 is TGTGCCAGTGTACAGGACGCCTCTGGAAACACCATATATTTT. Protein: CASVQDASGNTIYF.